This T cell receptor (beta chain) was captured in a study of T cell changes during pregnancy in multiple sclerosis. Measured with immunoSEQ multiplex PCR; TCRdb has only the in-frame clones, and not every one. Altogether some 39,000 clones are present, just over 90% being singletons, with the ten largest covering around 0.39%. This TCR was sampled from a female donor in good health, enrolled as a control in a pregnancy study. Sample: CD4+ T cells from peripheral blood mononuclear cells, taken in the third trimester of pregnancy.

The CDR3 spells CASSLRTGGSREAFF. CDR3 DNA: TGTGCCAGCAGCTTGAGGACAGGGGGTTCGCGGGAAGCTTTCTTT. The V call is TRBV5-4, the J call TRBJ1-1, with 10 bases fitting TRBD1. The CDR3 runs to 15 residues. The V and J ends lost 1 base and 8 bases, in that order; junction bases with no gene match: 8. From germline, CDR1 is SGHNT and CDR2 YYREEE (reference sequence). Full variable domain (rest looked up from reference TRBV5-4 and TRBJ1-1): ETGVTQSPTHLIKTRGQQVTLRCSSQSGHNTVSWYQQALGQGPQFIFQYYREEENGRGNFPPRFSGLQFPNYSSELNVNALELDDSALYLCASSLRTGGSREAFFGQGTRLTVV.